Below are 4 T cell receptor beta chains sequenced from a single sample in a study of control samples from healthy donors and cancer patients. Sequencing used immunoSEQ multiplex PCR; TCRdb keeps in-frame clones, though not all of them. The data show roughly 190,000 clones, with 91% seen just once and around 1.5% held by the top ten. The sample taken for sequencing was blood. These receptors came from a woman in her 30s in good health.

CDR3: CASSSRRGLDEQYF. The CDR3 DNA sequence: TGTGCCAGCAGCTCCCGCAGGGGGCTCGACGAGCAGTACTTC. The chain couples TRBV13 to TRBJ2-7; 8 bases are a match to TRBD1. V lost 4 bases and J lost 5; bases outside the gene matches: 7. This CDR3 has 14 residues. CDR1 PRHDT and CDR2 FYEKMQ come from the germline V gene (reference sequence).

The gene calls are TRBV4-1 and TRBJ2-1; D may match TRBD1 or TRBD2 (5 bases each). The CDR3 contains 16 residues. CDR1 and CDR2 (germline): MGHRA, YSYEKL. Trimming cost V 2 bases and J 0 bases, with 11 bases left between them. The CDR3 DNA sequence: TGCGCCAGCAGCCAACCGGGACGGAGCTCCTACAATGAGCAGTTCTTC. This translates into CASSQPGRSSYNEQFF.

The chain is built from TRBV7-2 and TRBJ2-3; 11 bases fit TRBD1. After removal of 6 bases from V and 4 bases from J, the junction contained 3 bases not matched to a gene. This CDR3 region has 14 residues. CDR1 and CDR2 from the germline V gene are SGHTA and FQGNSA. This chain's CDR3 is CASRRTGGPDTQYF. CDR3 DNA: TGTGCCAGCAGACGGACAGGGGGCCCAGATACGCAGTATTTT.

The chain joins TRBV5-1 to TRBJ2-2; 7 bases fit TRBD2. The CDR3 loop spans 17 amino acids. The J segment lost 1 base and the V segment lost 0 bases, leaving 6 bases of the junction unmatched. Germline CDR1 SGHRS, CDR2 YFSETQ. This CDR3 reads CASSLVRGGRNTGELFF. The CDR3 nucleotides read TGCGCCAGCAGCTTGGTGCGGGGCGGGAGGAACACCGGGGAGCTGTTTTTT.